This T cell receptor (beta chain) was sequenced during a study of blood T cells in healthy people across ages. As for the study in general: The template switching approach captured approximately one barcoded beta molecule for every two T cells.

Using a J-beta primer mix together with a sample-barcoded 5' primer, a second PCR was run for roughly 6 to 12 cycles. A tag from a template-switch adaptor with 12 random nucleotides marked each cDNA molecule. Each CDR3 protein gets one entry after TCRdb re-called the 5' RACE reads with MiXCR. In the table there are just over 800,000 distinct CDR3 sequences, under 80% of which are singletons. Study-wide results and caveats: No one knew whether donors had CMV, which possibly confounded expanded clonotype changes. Older age coincided with a roughly linear decline in TCR beta diversity per million T cells.

V was shortened by 2 bases and J by 3 bases, with 16 bases between the two germline ends. Germline CDR1 and CDR2: SGHVS and FQNEAQ. The CDR3 is 16 amino acids. This clonotype was counted ten times or more. As yet, its antigen is unknown. V is TRBV7-8 and J is TRBJ1-2; tentatively, D is TRBD1 (5 bases). The source material was blood. The clonotype comes from a young man in good health. The DNA of the CDR3 is TGTGCCAGCAGCTTACCCAAAGGACCGGGGGACTATGGCTACACCTTC. Its translation: CASSLPKGPGDYGYTF. Supplemented by reference TRBV7-8 and TRBJ1-2, the full variable domain reads GAGVSQSPRYKVAKRGQDVALRCDPISGHVSLFWYQQALGQGPEFLTYFQNEAQLDKSGLPSDRFFAERPEGSVSTLKIQRTQQEDSAVYLCASSLPKGPGDYGYTFGSGTRLTVV.